Described below is a single T cell receptor beta chain sequence and its context. The data were taken from a study of T cell responses to AZD1222 COVID-19 vaccine. Profiling relied on immunoSEQ multiplex PCR, and the TCRdb table lists in-frame clones only, not all of them. The sample consists of approximately 140,000 clones, 89% of them appearing once. Specimen: peripheral blood, collected on day 0 of AZD1222 vaccination. The receptor was isolated from an adult in good health.

CDR3 DNA sequence: TGTGCCAGCAGTCCGAGACTAGCGGGGGGCTCCTACGAGCAGTACTTC. As protein: CASSPRLAGGSYEQYF. The J gene is TRBJ2-7, the V gene TRBV6-2 or TRBV6-3, with TRBD2 identical over 13 bases. The CDR3 length is 16 residues. Germline V gene sequence: CDR1 MNHEY, CDR2 SVGEGT. V lost 5 bases, J lost 0 bases, and 4 bases stayed unmatched.